What follows are 10 T cell receptor beta chains derived from one specimen sequenced in a study of cytomegalovirus exposure and HLA in healthy donors. The primer mix had 60 Vbeta and 13 Jbeta primers. TCRdb's table, derived via immunoSEQ multiplex PCR, lists solely in-frame clones and lacks some. Found here are roughly 120,000 clones, around 72% of them singletons; the top ten hold roughly 8.2%. Sequenced input: PBMCs. The receptor source for this set is a woman between 40 and 50 years old in good health and CMV-seropositive.

This rearrangement joins TRBV4-1 to TRBJ2-3; TRBD2 is a possible D gene (5 bases). The germline V and J ends were trimmed by 1 base and 5 bases, with 10 bases remaining between them. The CDR3 is 14 amino acids. Germline V gene sequence: CDR1 MGHRA, CDR2 YSYEKL. The CDR3 region has the DNA TGCGCCAGCAGCCAAGGGGAGTTACGAGATACGCAGTATTTT. Protein sequence: CASSQGELRDTQYF.

The chain recombines TRBV6-5 with TRBJ2-7, with D possibly matching TRBD1 (5 bases). This CDR3 is built from 14 residues. Germline CDR1 and CDR2: MNHEY and SVGAGI. The V end was cut by 6 bases, the J end by 4 bases, with 16 bases between. Written as DNA, the CDR3 is TGTGCCAGCAGCCCTCGTGGGGCAGATTACGAGCAGTACTTC. The encoded protein is CASSPRGADYEQYF.

Here the CDR3 DNA reads TGCGCCAGCAGTCTTTTATTCCAGCCCCAGCATTTT. Its translation is CASSLLFQPQHF. This chain links TRBV23-1 with TRBJ1-5; unclear D gene. TRBV23-1 is an ORF for which the function is uncertain. V was trimmed by 4 bases and J by 7 bases, leaving 8 bases between them. The CDR3 sequence is 12 residues long.

The chain couples TRBV2 to TRBJ2-1, with D possibly being TRBD1 (6 bases). V was shortened by 3 bases and J by 7 bases, with 7 bases between the two germline ends. CDR1 is SNHLY and CDR2 is FYNNEI in the germline V gene. There are 12 residues in the CDR3. The CDR3 sequence: CASSDQGNEQFF. The CDR3, as DNA: TGTGCCAGCAGTGACCAGGGGAATGAGCAGTTCTTC.

The DNA of the CDR3 is TGTGCCAGCAGTCCGGGGGGTGAGCAGTTCTTC. It specifies CASSPGGEQFF. This sequence joins TRBV6-6 and TRBJ2-1, with 7 bases fitting TRBD2. The germline gives CDR1 MNHNY, CDR2 SVGAGI (reference sequence). V dropped 5 bases and J dropped 9; count of bases not matched to a gene: 1. The CDR3 length is 11 residues.

The rearrangement uses TRBV6-5 and TRBJ1-2; 10 bases fit TRBD1. The CDR3 is 15 amino acids. J gave up 7 bases and V 5 bases, and 10 bases lay outside the gene matches. Germline CDR1 is MNHEY and CDR2 is SVGAGI. The CDR3 nucleotides read TGTGCCAGCAGTCCTGCCGGGACAGGGGAGGGTGGCTACACCTTC. This codes for CASSPAGTGEGGYTF.

The V call is TRBV5-6, the J call TRBJ2-5; 7 positions agree with TRBD1. Looked up from germline, CDR1 is SGHDT and CDR2 is YYEEEE. V shed 4 bases and J 2 bases; nucleotides not matched to a gene: 8. The CDR3 is 15 residues long. The CDR3 DNA reads TGTGCCAGCAGCCCAAACCCGACAGGGCAAGAGACCCAGTACTTC. It translates to CASSPNPTGQETQYF.

The chain links TRBV6-6 to TRBJ1-1, with D possibly matching TRBD1 (6 bases). The germline V gene encodes CDR1 MNHNY and CDR2 SVGAGI (reference sequence). V lost 5 bases and J lost 1, with 14 bases in between. The CDR3 spans 15 residues. CDR3 nucleotide sequence: TGTGCCAGCAGTACGACAGGTGGGGAGAACACTGAAGCTTTCTTT. This sequence encodes CASSTTGGENTEAFF.

The chain employs TRBV7-6 and TRBJ1-1, with D unclear. V dropped 3 bases and J dropped 1 base, with 6 bases sitting between them. CDR3 size: 13 residues. Germline CDR1 SGHVS, CDR2 FNYEAQ. The CDR3 reads CASSFQKNTEAFF. The CDR3 bases are TGTGCCAGCAGCTTCCAGAAGAACACTGAAGCTTTCTTT.

The chain uses TRBV2 and TRBJ2-1; 8 nucleotides agree with TRBD2. The CDR3 totals 15 residues. The V gene end was trimmed by 6 bases and the J gene end by 3 bases; junction bases not matched to a gene: 7. CDR1 and CDR2 (germline): SNHLY, FYNNEI. CDR3 coding DNA: TGTGCCAGCAGCGCAAATCGGGGGGGCTACAATGAGCAGTTCTTC. This translates into CASSANRGGYNEQFF.